Below, 24 T cell receptor beta chains from the same sample are listed, as sequenced in a study of regulatory T cells in long-lasting Graves disease. CDR3-region Arm-PCR and iRepertoire HTBI primers produced the TCR beta libraries. TCRdb ran MiXCR on the multiplex PCR reads and lists one entry per CDR3 protein. The sample lists around 400,000 distinct CDR3 sequences; approximately 22% were seen once. As to time point: persistent/refractory GD, antithyroid drugs over 5 years with positive TRAb. The TCR library was prepared using RNA isolated from PBMCs. Sample: peripheral blood mononuclear cells (PBMCs), taken when the disease was refractory, from a patient treated with antithyroid drugs. These receptors were collected from a female donor with Graves disease.

This clonotype was detected ten times or more. The V and J genes are TRBV28 and TRBJ2-2, with 7 positions matching TRBD2. CDR1 and CDR2 from the germline V gene are MDHEN and SYDVKM. CDR3 length equals 16 residues. J lost 6 bases, V lost 4 bases, and 11 bases had no gene match. CDR3 bases: TGTGCCAGCAGTTCTCATCCGGGAGGTGGGCCCGGGGAGCTGTTTTTT. It is translated as CASSSHPGGGPGELFF.

This clonotype was seen a few times. The V gene is TRBV10-3, the J gene TRBJ1-1; D gene unclear. The V and J ends lost 2 bases and 3 bases respectively, with 4 bases between them. CDR3 length: 12 residues. Looked up from germline, CDR1 is ENHRY and CDR2 is SYGVKD. The CDR3 is CAISEGDTEAFF. CDR3 DNA: TGTGCCATCAGTGAGGGAGACACTGAAGCTTTCTTT.

This clonotype was seen more than once but under ten times. This chain connects TRBV5-1 to TRBJ2-7; TRBD1 matches 8 bases. J lost 2 bases, V lost 8 bases, and 6 bases had no gene match. The germline V gene has CDR1 SGHRS and CDR2 YFSETQ. The CDR3 runs 13 residues. CDR3 coding DNA: TGCGCCAGACCGGGACAGGCCACCTACGAGCAGTACTTC. Amino acids: CARPGQATYEQYF.

The chain has TRBV3-1 and TRBJ2-1; 7 nucleotides match TRBD2. J lost 7 bases, V lost 3 bases, and 6 bases had no gene match. The CDR3 has 14 amino acids. Germline V gives CDR1 LGHDT, CDR2 YNNKEL (reference sequence). CDR3 region: CASSQWRERNEQFF. Here the CDR3 DNA reads TGTGCCAGCAGCCAGTGGCGGGAGAGGAATGAGCAGTTCTTC.

The genes are TRBV20-1 and TRBJ2-7, with a possible D match to TRBD1 (5 bases). This CDR3 contains 15 residues. Germline V gene data show CDR1 as DFQATT and CDR2 as SNEGSKA (reference sequence). V lost 3 bases, J lost 3 bases, and 18 bases lay in between. The chain's CDR3 is CSASVGDPTIYEQYF. The CDR3 bases are TGCAGTGCTAGCGTAGGGGATCCGACGATCTACGAGCAGTACTTC.

This clonotype has a count of ten or more. The chain recombines TRBV28 with TRBJ2-7, with D possibly TRBD2 on 5 matching bases. The V end was cut by 7 bases, the J end by 0 bases, with 13 bases between. The CDR3 totals 14 residues. CDR1 is MDHEN, CDR2 SYDVKM, per germline. The CDR3 spells CASTLAEASYEQYF. The DNA for the CDR3 is TGTGCCAGCACCCTCGCGGAGGCCTCCTACGAGCAGTACTTC.

The chain couples TRBV5-1 to TRBJ1-2; 9 bases are shared with TRBD1. There are 14 residues in the CDR3. V was clipped by 3 bases and J by 8 bases; unmatched bases: 8. In germline, CDR1 is SGHRS, CDR2 YFSETQ. CDR3: CASSSTGGARGYTF. DNA for the CDR3: TGCGCCAGCAGCTCCACAGGGGGCGCGCGAGGCTACACCTTC.

This clonotype was recorded at least ten times. This sequence joins TRBV10-3 and TRBJ2-2; D remains ambiguous. V was clipped by 6 bases and J by 3 bases, with 11 bases between them. Germline CDR1 and CDR2: ENHRY and SYGVKD. CDR3 length equals 14 residues. CDR3 bases: TGTGCCATCAGAGGCCATAGGGACACCGGGGAGCTGTTTTTT. Translated, it gives CAIRGHRDTGELFF.

In its sample, this clonotype was seen a few times. The V call is TRBV20-1, the J call TRBJ2-7; 9 bases fit TRBD1. This CDR3 has 14 residues. V trimming: 6 bases; J trimming: 6 bases; junction bases outside the gene matches: 12. Germline-derived CDR1 and CDR2 are DFQATT and SNEGSKA (reference sequence). The CDR3 DNA reads as TGCAGTGCCGGTCCCGGGACAGGGCTCTCCGAGCAGTACTTC. Protein product: CSAGPGTGLSEQYF.

The table lists this clonotype with a few counts. This chain connects TRBV5-1 to TRBJ1-2; a weak D match, TRBD1 (5 bases). V was pared by 0 bases and J by 6 bases, with 12 bases between. The CDR3 consists of 14 residues. Germline values: CDR1 SGHRS, CDR2 YFSETQ. CDR3 loop: CASSLAMRGDGYTF. The CDR3 DNA reads TGCGCCAGCAGCTTGGCCATGAGGGGCGATGGCTACACCTTC.

Note on this clonotype: Because the CDR3 is missing its conserved closing phenylalanine or tryptophan, this is likely a read error. The CDR3 sequence is CASSYSMPSGAYEQYS. As DNA, the CDR3 is TGTGCCAGCAGTTACTCGATGCCTAGCGGAGCCTACGAGCAGTACTCC. The V and J genes are TRBV6-5 and TRBJ2-7, with 7 bases identical to TRBD2. V lost 0 bases to trimming and J lost 2 bases; unmatched junction nucleotides: 7. The CDR3 has 16 amino acids. The germline V gene encodes CDR1 MNHEY and CDR2 SVGAGI.

This clonotype was seen many times. The chain joins TRBV7-8 to TRBJ1-5; 7 nucleotides agree with TRBD1. This CDR3 contains 14 residues. Trimming removed 4 bases from V and 5 bases from J; junction bases left unmatched: 5. Germline CDR1 SGHVS, CDR2 FQNEAQ. As DNA, the CDR3 is TGTGCCAGCAGCTCCGGGACAGCGGATCAGCCCCAGCATTTT. Amino acid sequence: CASSSGTADQPQHF.

The chain carries TRBV5-4 and TRBJ2-2; a possible D gene is TRBD2 (5 bases). V shed 2 bases and J shed 0 bases, with 11 bases lying between them. The CDR3 spans 16 residues. Germline assignment: CDR1 SGHNT and CDR2 YYREEE (reference sequence). The CDR3 DNA is TGTGCCAGCAGCTTCTTAGGGCGGGCGAACACCGGGGAGCTGTTTTTT. It encodes CASSFLGRANTGELFF.

The gene calls are TRBV19 and TRBJ2-5; D possibly uses TRBD1 or TRBD2 (5 bases each). CDR3 length: 15 residues. Trimming shortened V by 7 bases and J by 0 bases, and 15 bases separated the two germline ends. In germline, CDR1 is LNHDA, CDR2 SQIVND (reference sequence). DNA of the CDR3: TGTGCCAGTAAAGACCCCGGGACGGACCAAGAGACCCAGTACTTC. Translated, it gives CASKDPGTDQETQYF.

This clonotype appeared many times. V usage is TRBV28 and J usage is TRBJ2-4, with D tentatively TRBD1 or TRBD2 (5 bases each). The CDR3 length is 14 residues. Germline V lookup: CDR1 MDHEN, CDR2 SYDVKM. V gave up 5 bases and J gave up 8 bases, with 16 bases separating them. The CDR3 spells CASSTPGRMDIQYF. The DNA of the CDR3 is TGTGCCAGCAGTACTCCGGGACGGATGGACATTCAGTACTTC. The complete variable domain, with remaining parts taken from reference TRBV28 and TRBJ2-4, reads DVKVTQSSRYLVKRTGEKVFLECVQDMDHENMFWYRQDPGLGLRLIYFSYDVKMKEKGDIPEGYSVSREKKERFSLILESASTNQTSMYLCASSTPGRMDIQYFGAGTRLSVL.

This clonotype was detected many times. This chain joins TRBV12-3 or TRBV12-4 and TRBJ2-7, with 8 bases lining up with TRBD1. V lost 6 bases, J lost 4 bases, and 5 bases stayed unmatched. The CDR3 has 13 amino acids. Here the CDR3 reads CASRGQEKYEQYF. The CDR3 DNA reads TGTGCCAGCAGGGGACAGGAAAAGTACGAGCAGTACTTC.

The CDR3 nucleotides read TGCAGTGCTGGGCGACAGGAAGCCAAAAACATTCAGTACTTC. This gives the protein CSAGRQEAKNIQYF. This chain links TRBV20-1 with TRBJ2-4, with D possibly matching TRBD1 (6 bases). Germline V lookup: CDR1 DFQATT, CDR2 SNEGSKA (reference sequence). V lost 5 bases to trimming and J lost 0 bases, with 11 bases between them. The CDR3 has 14 residues.

This clonotype has at least ten counts. The chain combines TRBV28 with TRBJ2-2, with D unclear. The length of the CDR3 is 13 residues. Germline CDR1 and CDR2: MDHEN and SYDVKM. V dropped 5 bases and J dropped 5 bases, with 9 bases sitting between them. This chain's CDR3 is CASSPLRTGELFF. The CDR3 DNA sequence: TGTGCCAGCAGTCCACTACGGACCGGGGAGCTGTTTTTT.

This clonotype was detected a few times. The rearrangement uses TRBV5-4 and TRBJ1-3; no clear D gene. Germline CDR1 SGHNT, CDR2 YYREEE (reference sequence). V shed 3 bases and J shed 0 bases, with 13 bases lying between them. CDR3 length equals 16 residues. CDR3 nucleotide sequence: TGTGCCAGCAGCTCGGGCGGTCCGAACTCTGGAAACACCATATATTTT. This gives the protein CASSSGGPNSGNTIYF. Complete variable domain (other parts from reference TRBV5-4 and TRBJ1-3): ETGVTQSPTHLIKTRGQQVTLRCSSQSGHNTVSWYQQALGQGPQFIFQYYREEENGRGNFPPRFSGLQFPNYSSELNVNALELDDSALYLCASSSGGPNSGNTIYFGEGSWLTVV.

On this clonotype itself: This may arise from a read error, as a much more abundant clone is one base away. The CDR3 sequence is CASSESLVAGAEQHF. As DNA, the CDR3 is TGCGCCAGCAGTGAGTCATTGGTAGCGGGAGCCGAGCAGCACTTC. The rearrangement uses TRBV6-1 and TRBJ2-7; TRBD2 matches at 9 bases. From germline, CDR1 is MNHNS and CDR2 SASEGT. The CDR3 runs 15 residues.

The sample holds one count of this clonotype. This could be a read error, since a much larger clone is one nucleotide away. The chain combines TRBV6-1 with TRBJ1-1, with D tentatively TRBD1 (5 bases). The CDR3 is made up of 21 amino acids. CDR1 and CDR2 from the germline V gene are MNHNS and SASEGT. The CDR3 region has the DNA TGTGCCACCAACGGGTTGAGTACAGGAAGGCGGAATGGACGATCGGACACTGAAGTTTTCTTT. Amino acids: CATNGLSTGRRNGRSDTEVFF.

The rearrangement links TRBV15 to TRBJ2-5; D remains unclear. The V end was cut by 0 bases, the J end by 1 base, with 9 bases between. The CDR3 contains 15 residues. CDR1 is LNHNV and CDR2 is YYDKDF in the germline V gene (reference sequence). CDR3 DNA: TGTGCCACCAGCAGAGATCTGGTTATCCAAGAGACCCAGTACTTC. It encodes CATSRDLVIQETQYF.

A word on this clonotype: At one end the junction does not follow the germline gene, possibly because of a read error. The J gene is TRBJ1-5, the V gene TRBV5-6, with D possibly TRBD1 on 5 matching bases. The CDR3 totals 14 residues. CDR1 and CDR2 from the germline V gene are SGHDT and YYEEEE. The CDR3 here is CTSSLPGPNQPQHF. The CDR3 nucleotides are TGTACCAGCAGCTTGCCGGGACCCAATCAGCCCCAGCATTTT.

Only a few counts were recorded for this clonotype. The chain recombines TRBV5-8 with TRBJ1-5; D is uncertain. This CDR3 comprises 15 residues. V lost 4 bases and J lost 5, with 16 bases in between. Germline assignment: CDR1 SGHTS and CDR2 YDEGEE. The CDR3 reads CASSSVTLGDQPQHF. In nucleotides, the CDR3 is TGTGCCAGCAGCAGCGTGACCCTGGGCGATCAGCCCCAGCATTTT.